These T cell receptor beta chains were read from a single sample in a study of shared clonotypes between healthy human individuals. TCRdb keeps only in-frame clones here, not all; method: immunoSEQ multiplex PCR. The profile shows 2.3 million or so clones, 93% of them singletons. Sequences were obtained from naive CD4+ T cells from PBMCs. The receptors come from a man aged 18-30 years in good health. Some clones in this sample may be carry-over from other donors' samples. Each CDR3 is given with its conserved first and last residue. D genes are given only for firm matches. A row's size may be missing; if present it is once, few, many or a size class.

j_call	clone_size	d_call	v_call	cdr3_aa	cdr3_nt
TRBJ2-6	.	.	TRBV5-1	CASSWKSSGANVLTF	TGCGCCAGCAGCTGGAAGAGCTCTGGGGCCAACGTCCTGACTTTC
TRBJ1-1	.	TRBD1	TRBV5-6	CASSPSDRGNTEAFF	TGTGCCAGCAGCCCGTCCGACAGGGGGAATACTGAAGCTTTCTTT
TRBJ2-4	once	.	TRBV5-8	CASSRDSRAAKNIQYF	TGTGCCAGCAGCCGGGATAGTAGGGCGGCCAAAAACATTCAGTACTTC
TRBJ1-1	.	.	TRBV21-1	CARGRGLPMNTEAFF	TGTGCCAGGGGCCGTGGACTGCCTATGAACACTGAAGCTTTCTTT
TRBJ2-1	.	TRBD2	TRBV11-1	CASSSGLAGYNEQFF	TGTGCCAGCAGTTCAGGACTAGCGGGTTACAATGAGCAGTTCTTC
TRBJ2-2	.	.	TRBV7-3	CASSLYLNTGELFF	TGTGCCAGCAGCTTATACCTAAACACCGGGGAGCTGTTTTTT
TRBJ2-1	.	.	TRBV7-9	CASSLALLLQGFYNEQFF	TGTGCCAGCAGCTTAGCTCTCCTCTTACAGGGTTTCTACAATGAGCAGTTCTTC
TRBJ2-3	.	TRBD1	TRBV4-3	CASSLEPRQGYTDTQYF	TGCGCCAGCAGCCTCGAACCCCGACAGGGATACACAGATACGCAGTATTTT
TRBJ1-1	.	.	TRBV29-1	CSVARGRNTEAFF	TGCAGCGTGGCCCGAGGGAGGAACACTGAAGCTTTCTTT
TRBJ1-5	.	.	TRBV2	CASSDQGAGQPQHF	TGTGCCAGCAGTGATCAGGGTGCGGGTCAGCCCCAGCATTTT
TRBJ2-3	.	.	TRBV27	CASSLRGAYTQYF	TGTGCCAGCAGTTTACGTGGGGCCTATACGCAGTATTTT
TRBJ1-1	.	TRBD1	TRBV5-1	CASTYQGEYRDTEAFF	TGCGCCAGCACCTATCAGGGGGAGTATCGGGACACTGAAGCTTTCTTT
TRBJ2-1	once	.	TRBV11-2	CASSSWLAPYNEQFF	TGTGCCAGCAGCTCCTGGCTAGCGCCATACAATGAGCAGTTCTTC
TRBJ1-1	.	.	TRBV18	CASSPGIGRDTEAFF	TGTGCCAGCTCACCCGGGATAGGGAGGGATACTGAAGCTTTCTTT
TRBJ2-3	.	TRBD2	TRBV28	CASSTGLAGIGDTQYF	TGTGCCAGCAGCACAGGACTAGCGGGGATTGGGGATACGCAGTATTTT
TRBJ1-1	.	.	TRBV7-8	CASSLGGGAEAFF	TGTGCCAGCAGCTTAGGTGGGGGGGCAGAAGCTTTCTTT
TRBJ1-2	.	TRBD1	TRBV19	CASSTRYRGTGGVVDGYTF	TGTGCCAGTAGTACCCGTTATCGAGGCACAGGGGGCGTCGTTGATGGCTACACCTTC
TRBJ2-7	once	TRBD1	TRBV29-1	CSVEGAGGMGEQYF	TGCAGCGTTGAGGGGGCAGGGGGTATGGGCGAGCAGTACTTC
TRBJ2-3	.	TRBD1	TRBV7-3	CASSLGDSSTDTQYF	TGTGCCAGCAGCTTAGGGGACAGCAGCACAGATACGCAGTATTTT
TRBJ1-6	.	.	TRBV30	CAWSAGQTDNSPLHF	TGTGCCTGGAGTGCCGGACAGACTGATAATTCACCCCTCCACTTT
TRBJ1-4	few	.	TRBV6-5	CASSYSSNEKLFF	TGTGCCAGCAGTTACAGTTCTAATGAAAAACTGTTTTTT
TRBJ1-1	.	.	TRBV9	CASSGPGGPIEAFF	TGTGCCAGCAGCGGCCCCGGGGGGCCCATTGAAGCTTTCTTT
TRBJ1-2	.	TRBD1	TRBV6-6	CASNQQGADGYTF	TGTGCCAGCAACCAACAGGGGGCGGATGGCTACACCTTC
TRBJ1-5	.	.	TRBV28	CASRGGGSVQPQHF	TGTGCCAGCAGGGGGGGAGGGAGCGTTCAGCCCCAGCATTTT
TRBJ2-3	.	.	TRBV10-1	CASSDRGTDTQYF	TGCGCCAGCAGTGACAGGGGCACAGATACGCAGTATTTT
TRBJ2-7	.	.	TRBV27	CASSVGRYYEQYF	TGTGCCAGCAGTGTGGGACGGTACTACGAGCAGTACTTC
TRBJ2-2	.	TRBD1	TRBV2	CASREWGQGNTGELFF	TGTGCCAGCAGGGAGTGGGGACAGGGGAACACCGGGGAGCTGTTTTTT
TRBJ2-1	.	.	TRBV5-1	CASSLGPLSREQFF	TGCGCCAGCAGCTTGGGCCCACTGTCCCGGGAGCAGTTCTTC
TRBJ2-7	once	.	TRBV18	CASSQTLGFGFEQYF	TGTGCCAGCTCACAAACACTAGGATTCGGATTCGAGCAGTACTTC
TRBJ1-4	.	.	TRBV4-1	CASSQGVTGSREKLFF	TGCGCCAGCAGCCAGGGCGTTACAGGGTCCCGGGAAAAACTGTTTTTT
TRBJ2-7	.	.	TRBV4-1	CASSQPGQSYEQYF	TGCGCCAGCAGCCAGCCCGGACAGTCCTACGAGCAGTACTTC
TRBJ2-5	.	.	TRBV5-1	CASSLGVTGETQYF	TGCGCCAGCAGCTTGGGGGTGACCGGGGAGACCCAGTACTTC
TRBJ1-4	.	.	TRBV4-1	CASSQVYPGGSTNEKLFF	TGCGCCAGCAGCCAAGTATACCCCGGGGGGTCGACTAATGAAAAACTGTTTTTT
TRBJ2-2	.	TRBD2	TRBV5-1	CASSSGRDTGELFF	TGCGCCAGCTCAAGCGGGAGGGACACCGGGGAGCTGTTTTTT
TRBJ2-2	.	.	TRBV2	CASSLQQPPNTGELFF	TGTGCCAGCAGTCTCCAACAACCCCCGAACACCGGGGAGCTGTTTTTT
TRBJ1-3	.	.	TRBV27	CASSPRLSGSGNTIYF	TGTGCCAGCAGTCCAAGACTTTCCGGCTCTGGAAACACCATATATTTT
TRBJ2-7	.	.	TRBV28	CASSLLGNEQYF	TGTGCCAGCAGTTTATTGGGCAACGAGCAGTACTTC
TRBJ1-1	few	TRBD1	TRBV30	CAWRKTGVGANTEAFF	TGTGCCTGGAGGAAAACAGGGGTGGGGGCGAACACTGAAGCTTTCTTT
TRBJ1-2	.	TRBD1	TRBV15	CATSTPYRGANYGYTF	TGTGCCACCAGCACGCCTTACAGGGGGGCTAACTATGGCTACACCTTC
TRBJ2-7	.	.	TRBV18	CASSPLSVQNEQYF	TGTGCCAGCTCACCGCTCTCCGTTCAAAACGAGCAGTACTTC
TRBJ2-5	.	.	TRBV28	CASAPSGSPRTQYF	TGTGCCAGCGCCCCCTCCGGGTCTCCGAGGACCCAGTACTTC
TRBJ2-6	.	.	TRBV27	CASRQSGANVLTF	TGTGCCAGCAGACAGTCTGGGGCCAACGTCCTGACTTTC
TRBJ1-5	few	.	TRBV7-9	CASSLDGARQPQHF	TGTGCCAGCAGCTTAGATGGGGCAAGGCAGCCCCAGCATTTT
TRBJ2-7	.	.	TRBV27	CASSSHPRFYEQYF	TGTGCCAGCAGTTCCCATCCCCGTTTCTACGAGCAGTACTTC
TRBJ2-1	.	.	TRBV19	CASSRRRERIWDEQFF	TGTGCCAGTAGTCGTAGGCGGGAAAGAATTTGGGATGAGCAGTTCTTC
TRBJ2-1	once	.	TRBV20-1	CSAQDYNEQFF	TGCAGCGCACAGGATTACAATGAGCAGTTCTTC